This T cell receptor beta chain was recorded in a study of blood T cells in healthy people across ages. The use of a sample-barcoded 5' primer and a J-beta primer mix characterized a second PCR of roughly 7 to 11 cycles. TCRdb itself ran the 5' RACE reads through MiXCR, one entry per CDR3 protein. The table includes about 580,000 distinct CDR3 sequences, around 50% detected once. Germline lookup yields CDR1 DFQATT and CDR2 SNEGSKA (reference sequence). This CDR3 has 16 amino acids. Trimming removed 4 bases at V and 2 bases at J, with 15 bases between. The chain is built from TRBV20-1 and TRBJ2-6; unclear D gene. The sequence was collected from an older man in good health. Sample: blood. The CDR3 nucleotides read TGCAGTGCTAACGTGGTCCCAGGTGCTGGGGCCAACGTCCTGACTTTC. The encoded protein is CSANVVPGAGANVLTF.